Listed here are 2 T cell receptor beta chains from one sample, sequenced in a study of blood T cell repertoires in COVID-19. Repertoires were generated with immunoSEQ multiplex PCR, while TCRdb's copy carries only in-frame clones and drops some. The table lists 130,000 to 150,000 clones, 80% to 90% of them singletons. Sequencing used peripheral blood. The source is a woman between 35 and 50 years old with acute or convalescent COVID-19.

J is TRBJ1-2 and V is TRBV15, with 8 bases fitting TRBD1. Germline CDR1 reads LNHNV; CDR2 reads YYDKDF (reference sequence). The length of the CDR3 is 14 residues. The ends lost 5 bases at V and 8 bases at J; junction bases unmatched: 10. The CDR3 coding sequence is TGTGCCACCAGCGGCGACAGGGGCCCGGCAGGCTACACCTTC. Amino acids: CATSGDRGPAGYTF.

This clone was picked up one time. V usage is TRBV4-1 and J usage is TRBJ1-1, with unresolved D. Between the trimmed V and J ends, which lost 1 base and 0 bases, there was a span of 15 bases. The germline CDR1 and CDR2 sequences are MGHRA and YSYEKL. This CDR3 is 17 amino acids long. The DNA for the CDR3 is TGCGCCAGCAGCCAAGTGTTGGACTTCTCGATGAACACTGAAGCTTTCTTT. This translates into CASSQVLDFSMNTEAFF.